This TCR beta chain was identified during a study of identical twins. Findings of the study overall: Shared out-of-frame alpha sequences (those common to twins) showed excess low generation probability.

This CDR3 region has 12 residues. Germline values: CDR1 SGHTA, CDR2 FQGNSA. Trimming shortened V by 4 bases and J by 5 bases, and 8 bases separated the two germline ends. Template switching (which added a universal primer site) was used, and cDNA carried unique molecular identifiers. TCRdb processed the 5' RACE reads anew with MiXCR; each CDR3 protein has one entry. Among 450,000 or so distinct CDR3 sequences, 20% to 30% were seen once, and the ten largest hold approximately 2.9%. On this clonotype itself: What it binds is unknown.

These data also featured in a second study, about T cells expressing NK-cell markers. That work states: Repertoire data for TCR beta were derived from sorted T cells (CD3+CD56+NKG2C+, CD3+CD56+NKG2C- and CD3+CD56-NKG2C+).

The specimen was CD4+ T cells sorted from blood. The chain uses TRBV7-2 and TRBJ2-5, with D hard to call. This clonotype originated in a woman aged 18 to 35 in good health. Written as DNA, the CDR3 is TGTGCCAGCAGCTCGCCCGGGGAGACCCAGTACTTC. Translating gives CASSSPGETQYF.